Listed here are 10 T cell receptor beta chains from one sample, sequenced in a study of PD-L1 blockade in urothelial cancer. This sample's time point: peripheral blood 6 weeks after treatment start. TCRdb keeps only in-frame clones here, not all; method: immunoSEQ multiplex PCR. Of about 120,000 clones in the sample, approximately 90% were seen once. The sample here was PBMCs, taken around atezolizumab (anti-PD-L1) treatment. These receptors were collected from a man aged 55 to 70 with urothelial cancer.

The V gene is TRBV18, the J gene TRBJ1-6; 7 bases line up with TRBD1. With 0 bases clipped from V and 7 bases from J, the junction kept 3 bases outside the gene matches. The CDR3 loop spans 15 amino acids. From germline, CDR1 is KGHSH and CDR2 LQKENI. CDR3 in amino acids: CASSPPQGVNSPLHF. The DNA for the CDR3 is TGTGCCAGCTCACCACCGCAGGGGGTGAATTCACCCCTCCACTTT.

This clone was counted a single time. This chain joins TRBV6-1 and TRBJ2-3; perhaps TRBD2 as D (6 bases). Deletions cut 6 bases from V and 0 bases from J, with 10 bases between. The V gene's germline CDR1 is MNHNS and CDR2 SASEGT. The CDR3 loop spans 14 amino acids. The CDR3, as DNA: TGTGCCAGCAGCGCCAGCGGGAGCACAGATACGCAGTATTTT. This codes for CASSASGSTDTQYF.

The V gene is TRBV13, the J gene TRBJ1-1, with D tentatively TRBD1 (5 bases). Trimming cost V 0 bases and J 0 bases, with 17 bases left between them. Per the germline V gene, CDR1 is PRHDT and CDR2 is FYEKMQ (reference sequence). The CDR3 consists of 18 residues. CDR3: CASSLGLGGARMNTEAFF. CDR3 DNA: TGTGCCAGCAGCTTAGGCCTGGGAGGGGCCCGAATGAACACTGAAGCTTTCTTT.

J is TRBJ1-5 and V is TRBV5-5; 11 positions match TRBD1. CDR1 SGHKS and CDR2 YYEKEE come from the germline V gene (reference sequence). J lost 5 bases, V lost 2 bases, and 6 bases had no gene match. This CDR3 is built from 16 residues. The CDR3 here is CASSLRWGQGDQPQHF. As DNA, the CDR3 is TGTGCCAGCAGCTTAAGGTGGGGACAGGGGGATCAGCCCCAGCATTTT.

This clone was recorded once. V usage is TRBV9 and J usage is TRBJ2-3, with 7 bases aligning to TRBD1. The CDR3 has 16 amino acids. The germline gives CDR1 SGDLS, CDR2 YYNGEE. V was clipped by 4 bases and J by 1 base; unmatched bases: 9. CDR3 loop: CASSPQGVRGTDTQYF. CDR3 coding DNA: TGTGCCAGCAGCCCTCAGGGGGTTCGGGGCACAGATACGCAGTATTTT.

This rearrangement joins TRBV5-1 to TRBJ2-7, with TRBD2 as a possible D gene (6 bases). Trimming took off 4 bases at V and 7 bases at J, with 18 bases between the two ends. Germline assignment: CDR1 SGHRS and CDR2 YFSETQ. The length of the CDR3 is 14 residues. The CDR3 nucleotides are TGCGCCAGCAGCCCCGGGGGTTCCCCCCAAGAGCAGTACTTC. It encodes CASSPGGSPQEQYF.

The DNA of the CDR3 is TGTGCCAGCTCACCGGCCGGGACAGGGGCTGATGAAGCTTTCTTT. Its translation is CASSPAGTGADEAFF. The chain employs TRBV18 and TRBJ1-1, with 10 bases identical to TRBD1. The CDR3 loop spans 15 amino acids. With V trimmed by 3 bases and J by 7 bases, 8 bases remained unmatched. The germline gives CDR1 KGHSH, CDR2 LQKENI.

The CDR3 loop is CASNTAGGGTGEQYF. CDR3 DNA sequence: TGTGCCAGCAACACCGCCGGGGGAGGGACAGGCGAGCAGTACTTC. V and J are TRBV2 and TRBJ2-7, with TRBD1 as a possible D gene (8 bases). Germline loops: CDR1 SNHLY, CDR2 FYNNEI. Trimming shortened V by 7 bases and J by 6 bases, and 22 bases separated the two germline ends. The CDR3 covers 15 residues.

The V call is TRBV7-9, the J call TRBJ1-2; D may be TRBD1 (5 bases). This CDR3 comprises 12 residues. V was pared by 5 bases and J by 4 bases, with 8 bases between. Germline lookup yields CDR1 SEHNR and CDR2 FQNEAQ (reference sequence). CDR3 in amino acids: CASSRDSYGYTF. DNA of the CDR3: TGTGCCAGCAGCCGGGACTCCTATGGCTACACCTTC.

This clone was observed a single time. The genes are TRBV30 and TRBJ2-5, with D perhaps matching TRBD1 (6 bases). Deletions cut 5 bases from V and 7 bases from J, with 17 bases between. The CDR3 is 13 residues long. Germline CDR1 reads GTSNPN; CDR2 reads SVGIG (reference sequence). The CDR3 DNA is TGTGCCTGGGGACCCGGACAGTTAGCGACCCAGTACTTC. Translation: CAWGPGQLATQYF.